The 15 T cell receptor beta chains given below trace back to one sample, sequenced in a study of blood T cell repertoires in COVID-19. TCRdb keeps only in-frame clones here, not all; method: immunoSEQ multiplex PCR. The sample lists about 120,000 clones, 80% occurring once. The source material was peripheral blood. These receptors were collected from a man between 70 and 80 years old with acute or convalescent COVID-19.

V usage is TRBV5-6 and J usage is TRBJ2-4; 8 bases are shared with TRBD1. Trimming cost V 4 bases and J 15 bases; bases outside gene matches: 12. CDR3 length: 13 amino acids. Germline V gene lookup returns CDR1 SGHDT and CDR2 YYEEEE. The CDR3 loop reads CASSPGTGKPRYF. DNA of the CDR3: TGTGCCAGCAGCCCCGGGACAGGAAAACCGCGGTACTTC.

The chain couples TRBV5-1 to TRBJ2-7, with 8 bases aligning to TRBD1. This CDR3 is 14 amino acids long. From germline, CDR1 is SGHRS and CDR2 YFSETQ. Unmatched junction bases numbered 2, after V lost 1 base and J lost 2 bases. The CDR3 nucleotides read TGCGCCAGCAGCTTGCAGGACAGGGCCTACGAGCAGTACTTC. It is translated as CASSLQDRAYEQYF.

This chain uses TRBV6-1 with TRBJ1-2; no clear D. The germline V and J ends were trimmed by 0 bases and 5 bases, with 10 bases remaining between them. This CDR3 spans 14 amino acids. CDR1 and CDR2 (germline): MNHNS, SASEGT. The DNA for the CDR3 is TGTGCCAGCAGTGAAGCTGGACGGACTTATGGCTACACCTTC. Translated, it gives CASSEAGRTYGYTF.

This clone was counted a few times. V is TRBV5-1 and J is TRBJ1-6; maybe TRBD1 (5 bases). This CDR3 is built from 15 residues. Trimming stripped 4 bases from V and 10 bases from J, with 18 bases between. CDR1 and CDR2 from the germline V gene are SGHRS and YFSETQ. This CDR3 is CASSGGTQLGSPLHF. The DNA of the CDR3 is TGCGCCAGCAGCGGAGGGACGCAACTGGGATCACCCCTCCACTTT. The complete variable domain, with remaining parts taken from reference TRBV5-1 and TRBJ1-6, reads KAGVTQTPRYLIKTRGQQVTLSCSPISGHRSVSWYQQTPGQGLQFLFEYFSETQRNKGNFPGRFSGRQFSNSRSEMNVSTLELGDSALYLCASSGGTQLGSPLHFGNGTRLTVT.

This clone has only a few counts. This chain connects TRBV11-2 to TRBJ1-1, with D hard to call. The V gene lost 1 base and the J gene lost 5 bases, with 5 bases spanning the gap. Germline V gene sequence: CDR1 SGHAT, CDR2 FQNNGV. CDR3 length: 12 amino acids. CDR3 nucleotides: TGTGCCAGCAGCTTAGCGGTTACTGAAGCTTTCTTT. This encodes CASSLAVTEAFF. Full variable domain (remainder filled in from reference TRBV11-2 and TRBJ1-1): EAGVAQSPRYKIIEKRQSVAFWCNPISGHATLYWYQQILGQGPKLLIQFQNNGVVDDSQLPKDRFSAERLKGVDSTLKIQPAKLEDSAVYLCASSLAVTEAFFGQGTRLTVV.

This rearrangement joins TRBV6-5 to TRBJ1-4; 9 nucleotides agree with TRBD1. From germline, CDR1 is MNHEY and CDR2 SVGAGI. CDR3 size: 15 residues. V lost 2 bases and J lost 7; bases outside the gene matches: 5. The CDR3, as DNA: TGTGCCAGCAGTTACAAGGGACAGGGAGGTGAAAAACTGTTTTTT. This sequence encodes CASSYKGQGGEKLFF.

This clone was seen once. J is TRBJ1-2 and V is TRBV12-3 or TRBV12-4; D is perhaps TRBD1 (5 bases). The V end was cut by 6 bases, the J end by 8 bases, with 16 bases between. The CDR3 contains 13 residues. The DNA of the CDR3 is TGTGCCAGCAGCCCTCCGGGACTTGGGGGCTACACCTTC. It specifies CASSPPGLGGYTF.

This rearrangement joins TRBV10-3 to TRBJ2-5; 8 bases agree with TRBD2. The germline CDR1 and CDR2 sequences are ENHRY and SYGVKD. The CDR3 has 15 amino acids. V lost 4 bases, J lost 4 bases, and 8 bases stayed unmatched. CDR3 DNA: TGTGCCATCAGTGGGACTAGCCAAGGGGCAGAGACCCAGTACTTC. As protein: CAISGTSQGAETQYF.

V and J are TRBV7-3 and TRBJ1-1; D possibly corresponds to TRBD1 (5 bases). Germline lookup yields CDR1 SGHTA and CDR2 FQGTGA. There are 13 residues in the CDR3. Trimming removed 8 bases at V and 2 bases at J, with 12 bases between. CDR3 coding DNA: TGTGCCAGCTCCACTGACAGAAACACTGAAGCTTTCTTT. This sequence encodes CASSTDRNTEAFF.

J is TRBJ1-2 and V is TRBV3-1 (or the pseudogene TRBV3-2); 9 bases fit TRBD1. The CDR3 contains 15 residues. Germline-derived CDR1 and CDR2 are LGHDT and YNNKEL (reference sequence). Trimming cost V 6 bases and J 2 bases; bases outside gene matches: 7. The CDR3 loop is CASSKQGAKNYGYTF. CDR3 nucleotides: TGTGCCAGCAGTAAACAGGGGGCGAAGAACTATGGCTACACCTTC.

This clone was detected once. The V call is TRBV15, the J call TRBJ2-5; D gene ambiguous. Germline loops: CDR1 LNHNV, CDR2 YYDKDF (reference sequence). The ends were cut back, 1 base at V and 1 base at J, with 7 bases in the middle. This CDR3 is 14 amino acids long. DNA for the CDR3: TGTGCCACCAGCAGAGTGGCCAGCCAAGAGACCCAGTACTTC. It translates to CATSRVASQETQYF.

The chain combines TRBV10-1 with TRBJ1-4, with TRBD1 matching over 8 bases. J gave up 7 bases and V 10 bases, and 17 bases lay outside the gene matches. The germline gives CDR1 WNHNN, CDR2 SYGVQD (reference sequence). The CDR3 extends over 16 amino acids. The DNA of the CDR3 is TGCGCCACCCAGGGGACAGGAGCTAGGGTTTTTGAAAAACTGTTTTTT. As protein: CATQGTGARVFEKLFF.

The chain joins TRBV11-2 to TRBJ1-2; 8 bases map to TRBD1. This CDR3 has 13 residues. Germline V CDR1 and CDR2: SGHAT, FQNNGV. V was pared by 5 bases and J by 8 bases, with 7 bases of the junction left unmatched. The CDR3 bases are TGTGCCAGCAGCCAGAGGGACAGGAGGGGCTACACCTTC. Translated: CASSQRDRRGYTF.

This clone was detected only a few times. V usage is TRBV7-8 and J usage is TRBJ1-1, with 8 bases identical to TRBD1. Germline CDR1 is SGHVS and CDR2 is FQNEAQ. The V segment lost 4 bases and the J segment 8 bases; nucleotides outside the gene matches: 15. This CDR3 is built from 16 residues. The CDR3 nucleotides read TGTGCCAGCAGCTCAAGGACAGGGCAGGCCTCCAGCGAAGCTTTCTTT. Translation: CASSSRTGQASSEAFF.

V usage is TRBV5-5 and J usage is TRBJ2-2; 7 bases map to TRBD1. This CDR3 comprises 19 residues. Germline trimming cut 0 bases from V and 2 bases from J; bases unmatched to any gene: 13. Per the germline V gene, CDR1 is SGHKS and CDR2 is YYEKEE (reference sequence). The CDR3 loop reads CASSLGFYRQGSNTGELFF. The CDR3 DNA sequence: TGTGCCAGCAGCTTGGGGTTCTATAGACAGGGCTCCAACACCGGGGAGCTGTTTTTT.